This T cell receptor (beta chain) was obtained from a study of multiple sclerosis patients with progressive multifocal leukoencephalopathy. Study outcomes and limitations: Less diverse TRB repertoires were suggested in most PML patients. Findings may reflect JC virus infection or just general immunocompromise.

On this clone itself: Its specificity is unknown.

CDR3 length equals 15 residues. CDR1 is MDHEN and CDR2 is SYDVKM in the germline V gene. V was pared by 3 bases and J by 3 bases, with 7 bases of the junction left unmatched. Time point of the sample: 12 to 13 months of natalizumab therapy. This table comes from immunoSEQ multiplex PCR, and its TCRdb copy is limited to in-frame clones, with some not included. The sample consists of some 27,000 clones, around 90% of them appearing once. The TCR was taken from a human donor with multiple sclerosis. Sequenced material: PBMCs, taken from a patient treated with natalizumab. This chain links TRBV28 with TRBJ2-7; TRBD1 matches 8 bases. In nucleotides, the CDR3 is TGTGCCAGCAGTTTTACTGGGACAGGTCTCTACGAGCAGTACTTC. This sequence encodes CASSFTGTGLYEQYF.